Presented here are 22 T cell receptor beta chains from one specimen sequenced in a study of CD8 T cells in Susac syndrome. Reverse transcription of roughly 0.45 to 1 ug RNA was performed with random hexamers. Each CDR3 protein gets one entry after TCRdb re-called the immunoSEQ multiplex PCR reads with MiXCR. This sample yields 150,000 to 190,000 distinct CDR3 sequences, of which 85% to 95% are seen a single time; about 0.17% belongs to the top ten. The sample taken for sequencing was CD4+ T cells from PBMCs. These receptors originate from a human donor with Susac syndrome.

The V call is TRBV3-1, the J call TRBJ2-3, with 7 bases fitting TRBD2. CDR1 is LGHDT, CDR2 YNNKEL, per germline (reference sequence). CDR3 size: 16 residues. V lost 2 bases to trimming and J lost 0 bases; unmatched junction nucleotides: 5. CDR3 loop: CASSQSSGVSTDTQYF. CDR3 in DNA: TGTGCCAGCAGCCAAAGCAGCGGGGTTAGCACAGATACGCAGTATTTT.

V and J are TRBV27 and TRBJ1-2; D remains unclear. Trimming pared 3 bases from V and 0 bases from J, leaving 5 bases between. Germline V CDR1 and CDR2: MNHEY, SMNVEV (reference sequence). This CDR3 has 13 amino acids. The CDR3 nucleotides read TGTGCCAGCAGTTTTATGCCTAACTATGGCTACACCTTC. Its protein product is CASSFMPNYGYTF.

The rearrangement links TRBV7-2 to TRBJ2-5, with TRBD2 identical over 8 bases. Germline CDR1 and CDR2: SGHTA and FQGNSA. CDR3 size: 14 residues. V lost 8 bases, J lost 1 base, and 6 bases stayed unmatched. The chain's CDR3 is CASGRGGLQETQYF. The CDR3 region has the DNA TGTGCCAGCGGCCGGGGGGGACTCCAAGAGACCCAGTACTTC.

The DNA of the CDR3 is TGTGCCAGCAGTGCGGTGGCAGGGCCAGATACGCAGTATTTT. This sequence encodes CASSAVAGPDTQYF. V and J are TRBV2 and TRBJ2-3; TRBD1 might be the D (5 bases). The CDR3 runs 14 residues. V lost 4 bases, J lost 4 bases, and 12 bases lay in between. Germline assignment: CDR1 SNHLY and CDR2 FYNNEI.

V usage is TRBV3-1 and J usage is TRBJ2-2; 9 nucleotides align to TRBD2. The V gene end was trimmed by 4 bases and the J gene end by 5 bases; junction bases not matched to a gene: 11. The CDR3 totals 17 residues. Germline V gene sequence: CDR1 LGHDT, CDR2 YNNKEL (reference sequence). Here the CDR3 DNA reads TGTGCCAGCAGCCCCCTCACAGCGGGGGGCTCGACCGGGGAGCTGTTTTTT. As protein: CASSPLTAGGSTGELFF.

The chain joins TRBV27 to TRBJ2-1; TRBD2 might be the D (5 bases). Between the trimmed V and J ends, which lost 10 bases and 6 bases, there was a span of 16 bases. This CDR3 region has 13 residues. The germline V gene encodes CDR1 MNHEY and CDR2 SMNVEV (reference sequence). The CDR3 protein is CATAPGSINEQFF. In nucleotides, the CDR3 is TGTGCCACCGCTCCGGGGTCGATCAATGAGCAGTTCTTC.

This rearrangement joins TRBV20-1 to TRBJ1-1, with D possibly TRBD1 on 6 matching bases. The V end lost 3 bases, the J end lost 5 bases, and 13 bases lay between the germline ends. Germline-derived CDR1 and CDR2 are DFQATT and SNEGSKA (reference sequence). The CDR3 is made up of 13 amino acids. The CDR3 sequence: CSASTRGGTEAFF. CDR3 sequence (DNA): TGCAGTGCTAGTACCAGGGGAGGAACTGAAGCTTTCTTT.

The rearrangement links TRBV20-1 to TRBJ2-5; perhaps TRBD1 as D (6 bases). The V and J ends lost 3 bases and 5 bases respectively, with 13 bases between them. The CDR3 totals 13 residues. CDR1 is DFQATT, CDR2 SNEGSKA, per germline (reference sequence). The CDR3 nucleotides are TGCAGTGCTAGCTTGGGGGCGGGCGAGACCCAGTACTTC. Encoded protein: CSASLGAGETQYF.

This clonotype was recorded once. The chain combines TRBV4-1 with TRBJ2-1; D not resolved. Germline V gene sequence: CDR1 MGHRA, CDR2 YSYEKL. V shed 1 base and J shed 15 bases, with 16 bases lying between them. CDR3 length equals 13 residues. CDR3 DNA sequence: TGCGCCAGCAGCCAAGTCCCCGTGGGCCTTGGGTTCTTC. Encoded protein: CASSQVPVGLGFF.

The chain couples TRBV15 to TRBJ2-2; D is uncertain. The V and J ends lost 0 bases and 0 bases respectively, with 2 bases between them. The CDR3 totals 14 residues. Germline CDR1 and CDR2: LNHNV and YYDKDF (reference sequence). The CDR3 coding sequence is TGTGCCACCAGCAGAGAATCGAACACCGGGGAGCTGTTTTTT. This sequence encodes CATSRESNTGELFF. Combining the CDR3 with reference TRBV15 and TRBJ2-2 gives the whole variable domain DAMVIQNPRYQVTQFGKPVTLSCSQTLNHNVMYWYQQKSSQAPKLLFHYYDKDFNNEADTPDNFQSRRPNTSFCFLDIRSPGLGDTAMYLCATSRESNTGELFFGEGSRLTVL.

The J gene is TRBJ2-4, the V gene TRBV7-2; D not certain. The CDR3 extends over 15 amino acids. V gave up 5 bases and J gave up 1 base, with 12 bases separating them. The V gene's germline CDR1 is SGHTA and CDR2 FQGNSA. The CDR3 DNA reads TGTGCCAGCAGCGCCCAGACGACGGCCAAAAACATTCAGTACTTC. As protein: CASSAQTTAKNIQYF.

The chain recombines TRBV20-1 with TRBJ1-2; 9 nucleotides match TRBD1. Losses at the gene ends were 5 bases for V and 3 bases for J; bases not matched to a gene: 4. This CDR3 region has 13 residues. Germline V gives CDR1 DFQATT, CDR2 SNEGSKA (reference sequence). CDR3 DNA: TGCAGTGCTGAGGACAGGGGACACTATGGCTACACCTTC. Translated, it gives CSAEDRGHYGYTF.

This chain connects TRBV19 to TRBJ2-5, with D possibly matching TRBD1 (7 bases). Germline CDR1 reads LNHDA; CDR2 reads SQIVND (reference sequence). The CDR3 has 14 amino acids. V dropped 6 bases and J dropped 5 bases, with 16 bases sitting between them. CDR3 sequence: CASSFRGAVETQYF. Written as DNA, the CDR3 is TGTGCCAGTAGCTTCAGGGGGGCGGTGGAGACCCAGTACTTC.

The genes are TRBV29-1 and TRBJ2-7; possibly TRBD1 for D (5 bases). Per germline, CDR1 SQVTM and CDR2 ANQGSEA. The CDR3 length is 12 residues. V was shortened by 7 bases and J by 3 bases, with 13 bases between the two germline ends. DNA of the CDR3: TGCAGCGCACAGGAGACCCACTACGAGCAGTACTTC. Amino acids: CSAQETHYEQYF.

The chain carries TRBV7-6 and TRBJ1-1, with no clear D. CDR1 is SGHVS, CDR2 FNYEAQ, per germline. The CDR3 has 14 residues. V was cut by 1 base and J by 7 bases, with 13 bases left in between. CDR3 residues: CASSLVSGINEAFF. The CDR3 DNA is TGTGCCAGCAGCTTAGTATCGGGTATCAATGAAGCTTTCTTT.

The chain employs TRBV7-9 and TRBJ2-7; TRBD2 agrees at 10 bases. Germline V CDR1 and CDR2: SEHNR, FQNEAQ (reference sequence). The CDR3 loop spans 16 amino acids. Trimming removed 5 bases from V and 2 bases from J; junction bases left unmatched: 9. The CDR3 loop reads CASSPLSGGRTYEQYF. The CDR3 DNA is TGTGCCAGCAGCCCTCTTAGCGGGGGGCGAACCTACGAGCAGTACTTC.

This sequence joins TRBV29-1 and TRBJ2-1; D gene uncertain. The V gene's germline CDR1 is SQVTM and CDR2 ANQGSEA. The germline V and J ends were trimmed by 4 bases and 0 bases, with 7 bases remaining between them. The CDR3 length is 13 residues. CDR3 DNA sequence: TGCAGCGTTGCTCGGAGCTCCTACAATGAGCAGTTCTTC. Encoded protein: CSVARSSYNEQFF.

The V and J genes are TRBV29-1 and TRBJ1-1; the match to TRBD1 covers 7 bases. The germline gives CDR1 SQVTM, CDR2 ANQGSEA. Trimming removed 5 bases from V and 0 bases from J; junction bases left unmatched: 3. This CDR3 is 13 amino acids long. CDR3 loop: CSVKTGMNTEAFF. As DNA, the CDR3 is TGCAGCGTTAAGACAGGGATGAACACTGAAGCTTTCTTT.

V usage is TRBV20-1 and J usage is TRBJ1-1, with D perhaps TRBD1 (5 bases). The CDR3 extends over 11 amino acids. V was pared by 6 bases and J by 11 bases, with 16 bases between. Germline V gene sequence: CDR1 DFQATT, CDR2 SNEGSKA (reference sequence). The DNA for the CDR3 is TGCAGTGCCTGGGGGGAGGCCGAGGCTTTCTTT. Amino acid sequence: CSAWGEAEAFF.

This clonotype was recorded once. The chain links TRBV29-1 to TRBJ1-4; maybe TRBD1 (5 bases). Germline CDR1 reads SQVTM; CDR2 reads ANQGSEA. This CDR3 has 14 residues. Between the trimmed V and J ends, which lost 0 bases and 8 bases, there was a span of 13 bases. CDR3 DNA sequence: TGCAGCGTTGAAGAGGGGGAGGGTGACGAAAAACTGTTTTTT. As protein: CSVEEGEGDEKLFF.

CDR3 loop: CASSEPGSGANVLTF. As DNA, the CDR3 is TGCGCCAGCAGCGAGCCGGGATCTGGGGCCAACGTCCTGACTTTC. The J gene is TRBJ2-6, the V gene TRBV5-1; TRBD2 might be the D (5 bases). V gave up 4 bases and J gave up 1 base, with 9 bases separating them. Germline V gene data show CDR1 as SGHRS and CDR2 as YFSETQ. The CDR3 extends over 15 amino acids.

The CDR3 region has the DNA TGTGCCAGCAGTCCCCCGGGGCTAGCGGGGGGCAAGAATACGCAGTATTTT. It encodes CASSPPGLAGGKNTQYF. This chain joins TRBV27 and TRBJ2-3, with 11 bases aligning to TRBD2. The J segment lost 7 bases and the V segment lost 5 bases, leaving 14 bases of the junction unmatched. The germline V gene encodes CDR1 MNHEY and CDR2 SMNVEV (reference sequence). The CDR3 sequence is 17 residues long.